These 3 T cell receptor beta chains were all obtained from the same sample, sequenced in a study of shared clonotypes between healthy human individuals. Sequenced by immunoSEQ multiplex PCR; TCRdb stores in-frame clones only, minus some. The sample comprises about 2.1 million clones, about 93% of which are singletons, and roughly 1.7% rests with the top ten. CD45RO-negative CD8 cells positively selected for CCR7 made up the naive population, which excluded terminally differentiated effector memory CD45RA+ cells. Source material: naive CD8+ T cells from PBMCs. The receptors were sampled from a man aged 18 to 35 in good health. Some clones in this sample may be carry-over from other donors' samples.

This clone occurred once. J is TRBJ2-7 and V is TRBV7-9; the D gene is possibly TRBD1 (6 bases). V lost 3 bases, J lost 2 bases, and 11 bases lay in between. This CDR3 spans 14 amino acids. Germline V lookup: CDR1 SEHNR, CDR2 FQNEAQ (reference sequence). CDR3 nucleotide sequence: TGTGCCAGCAGCTTCCCAGGGGAGACCTACGAGCAGTACTTC. Residues: CASSFPGETYEQYF.

The V gene is TRBV5-1, the J gene TRBJ1-1, with a possible D match to TRBD1 (5 bases). The germline V gene encodes CDR1 SGHRS and CDR2 YFSETQ. The CDR3 extends over 12 amino acids. Trimming removed 5 bases at V and 5 bases at J, with 10 bases between. CDR3 loop: CASSSGWTEAFF. CDR3 sequence (DNA): TGCGCCAGCAGTTCAGGGTGGACTGAAGCTTTCTTT.

V and J are TRBV6-1 and TRBJ1-5, with D unresolved. Between the trimmed V and J ends, which lost 2 bases and 7 bases, there was a span of 33 bases. The CDR3 is 21 residues long. Germline V CDR1 and CDR2: MNHNS, SASEGT. CDR3 nucleotide sequence: TGTGCCAGCAGTGAAAGTAGCGGGATTGGACCGGGCCTAGACTCGGGACAGCCCCAGCATTTT. Translated: CASSESSGIGPGLDSGQPQHF.